These T cell receptor beta chains were read from a single sample in a study of Graves' ophthalmopathy and Graves' hyperthyroidism. TCRdb independently ran MiXCR on the multiplex PCR reads; one entry per CDR3 protein. The sample consists of about 700,000 distinct CDR3 sequences, about two fifths of them appearing once. Sequenced material: peripheral blood. These receptor sequences come from an adult man with Graves' ophthalmopathy. Each CDR3 is given with its conserved first and last residue. A D gene is named only where the DNA matches it firmly. Clone size is given for some rows only: seen once, a few or many times, or a class if the clone is expanded.

J: TRBJ1-4; D: -; size: many; V: TRBV7-6; DNA: TGTGCCAGCAGCTTATCCAGGAATAATGAAAAACTGTTTTTT; CDR3: CASSLSRNNEKLFF
J: TRBJ1-2; D: TRBD1; size: few; V: TRBV12-3/TRBV12-4; DNA: TGTGCCAGCAGCAAACTAGGGACAGGGAGGAACTATGGCTACACCTTC; CDR3: CASSKLGTGRNYGYTF
J: TRBJ1-1; D: TRBD1; size: -; V: TRBV24-1; DNA: TGTGCCACCAGTGCGACAGGGTATGCTGAAGCTTTCTTT; CDR3: CATSATGYAEAFF
J: TRBJ1-5; D: -; size: many; V: TRBV2; DNA: TGTGCCAGCAGTGAGTTTGCACAACTCAATCAGCCCCAGCATTTT; CDR3: CASSEFAQLNQPQHF
J: TRBJ2-5; D: TRBD1; size: once; V: TRBV5-1; DNA: TGCGCCAGCAGCTTGGCGACAGGGTGGCAAGAGACCCAGTACTTC; CDR3: CASSLATGWQETQYF
J: TRBJ2-7; D: TRBD1; size: many; V: TRBV19; DNA: TGTGCCAGTAGTATCCAGGGGGTAAACGAGCAGTACTTC; CDR3: CASSIQGVNEQYF
J: TRBJ1-3; D: -; size: -; V: TRBV10-2; DNA: TGCGCCAGCAGTGGCTCCAGGGGACCTTATGGCTACACCATATATTTT; CDR3: CASSGSRGPYGYTIYF
J: TRBJ2-2; D: -; size: -; V: TRBV9; DNA: TGTGCCAGCGACGGGAGAACCGGGGAGCTGTTTTTT; CDR3: CASDGRTGELFF
J: TRBJ1-1; D: -; size: few; V: TRBV19; DNA: TGTGCCAGTACCAGGAAGGTGGCCGGCTTTGAAGCTTTCTTT; CDR3: CASTRKVAGFEAFF
J: TRBJ2-5; D: -; size: -; V: TRBV4-3; DNA: TGCGCCAGCAGCCAGGGCGGCTATGGAGGGGAGACCCAGTACTTC; CDR3: CASSQGGYGGETQYF
J: TRBJ2-6; D: -; size: many; V: TRBV20-1; DNA: TGCAGCGCGCCTGGTGGCGGGACAACGGAATCTGGGGCCAACGTCCTGACTTTC; CDR3: CSAPGGGTTESGANVLTF
J: TRBJ2-1; D: TRBD1; size: -; V: TRBV24-1; DNA: TGTGCCATCAGTGATTCAGACAGGGCCTGGTCCAATGAGCAGTTCTTC; CDR3: CAISDSDRAWSNEQFF
J: TRBJ2-1; D: TRBD2; size: -; V: TRBV10-3; DNA: TGTGCCATCAGTGGTCCCATCCCTAGCGGGAATGGGAATGAGCAGTTCTTC; CDR3: CAISGPIPSGNGNEQFF
J: TRBJ1-2; D: TRBD1; size: few; V: TRBV5-4; DNA: TGCGCCAGCAGCCAAGAAGCCGGGACAGGGGGGTATGGCTACACCTTC; CDR3: CASSQEAGTGGYGYTF
J: TRBJ1-2; D: -; size: many; V: TRBV7-9; DNA: TGTGCCAGCAGCTCGAATAGCGGAGTTGGCTATGGCTACACCTTC; CDR3: CASSSNSGVGYGYTF
J: TRBJ1-5; D: TRBD1; size: many; V: TRBV10-3; DNA: TGTGCCATCAGTGACGGCAGGGGGAGTAATCAGCCCCAGCATTTT; CDR3: CAISDGRGSNQPQHF
J: TRBJ1-2; D: -; size: -; V: TRBV2; DNA: TGTGCCAGCAGTGTGCCGGACGGAAGCTATGGCTACACCTTC; CDR3: CASSVPDGSYGYTF
J: TRBJ2-7; D: -; size: -; V: TRBV10-2; DNA: TGTGCCATCAGTGACCAGGCCTCCTACGAGCAGTACTTC; CDR3: CAISDQASYEQYF
J: TRBJ2-2; D: TRBD2; size: few; V: TRBV6-6; DNA: TGTGCCAGCGTGGAGGCGGGGGGTCCCACCGGGGAGCTGTTTTTT; CDR3: CASVEAGGPTGELFF
J: TRBJ1-5; D: -; size: many; V: TRBV7-3; DNA: TGTGCCAGCGCCTCAGGGCCCAATCAGCCCCAGCATTTT; CDR3: CASASGPNQPQHF
J: TRBJ1-5; D: -; size: many; V: TRBV12-3/TRBV12-4; DNA: TGTGCCAGCGGGCGGTTAGCGGGTCAGCCCCAGCATTTT; CDR3: CASGRLAGQPQHF
J: TRBJ2-5; D: -; size: many; V: TRBV5-6; DNA: TGTGCCAGCAGCAAGGACTACATCGTGGAGACCCAGTACTTC; CDR3: CASSKDYIVETQYF
J: TRBJ2-5; D: -; size: -; V: TRBV10-3; DNA: TGTGCCACAGGGCGGCGAGGGCAAGAGACCCAGTACTTC; CDR3: CATGRRGQETQYF
J: TRBJ1-2; D: -; size: many; V: TRBV20-1; DNA: TGCAGTGCTAGCGGGGAAATTAACTATGGCTACACCTTC; CDR3: CSASGEINYGYTF
J: TRBJ1-1; D: TRBD1; size: many; V: TRBV29-1; DNA: TGCAGCGGCACGGACAGGGTTAAAGCTTTCTTT; CDR3: CSGTDRVKAFF
J: TRBJ2-7; D: TRBD1; size: -; V: TRBV10-2; DNA: TGTGCCAGCACCAGGGACAGGGTCTCCGAGCAGTACTTC; CDR3: CASTRDRVSEQYF
J: TRBJ2-7; D: -; size: -; V: TRBV15; DNA: TGTGCCACCAGCAGCTACGGGGGGACAAGCTCCTACGAGCAGTACTTC; CDR3: CATSSYGGTSSYEQYF
J: TRBJ2-2; D: -; size: many; V: TRBV5-5; DNA: TGTGCCAGCAGCTTGGTGACAGACGGCAACACCGGGGAGCTGTTTTTT; CDR3: CASSLVTDGNTGELFF
J: TRBJ2-5; D: -; size: -; V: TRBV20-1; DNA: TGCAGTGCTAGAGAAGTGGGGGGAGAGACCCAGTACTTC; CDR3: CSAREVGGETQYF
J: TRBJ2-7; D: -; size: few; V: TRBV7-2; DNA: TGTGCCAGCAGCTACCGGTGGCAGGGGGGCTACGAGCAGTACTTC; CDR3: CASSYRWQGGYEQYF
J: TRBJ2-7; D: TRBD2; size: -; V: TRBV2; DNA: TGTGCCAGCAGTGAAACAGCGGGAGGGACCTACTACGAGCAGTACTTC; CDR3: CASSETAGGTYYEQYF
J: TRBJ1-6; D: -; size: many; V: TRBV15; DNA: TGTGCCACCAGCAGGGGTGGACGGTCTGATTCACCCCTCCACTTT; CDR3: CATSRGGRSDSPLHF
J: TRBJ2-7; D: -; size: -; V: TRBV4-1; DNA: TGCGCCAGCAGCCTCTTCCGGGACACAACCTACGAGCAGTACTTC; CDR3: CASSLFRDTTYEQYF
J: TRBJ2-7; D: -; size: many; V: TRBV9; DNA: TGTGCCAGCAGCGTAGCCGAACCGAGCTACGAGCAGTACTTC; CDR3: CASSVAEPSYEQYF
J: TRBJ1-1; D: -; size: many; V: TRBV5-1; DNA: TGCGCCAGCAGCTTGCAGACAGTGGGCACTGAAGCTTTCTTT; CDR3: CASSLQTVGTEAFF
J: TRBJ2-2; D: TRBD1; size: -; V: TRBV24-1; DNA: TGTGCCACCAGGGACAGGGCCGGGGAGCTGTTTTTT; CDR3: CATRDRAGELFF
J: TRBJ1-2; D: TRBD1; size: -; V: TRBV10-3; DNA: TGTGCCATCAGTGAGTCGGAACAGGGGAGTTATGGCTACACCTTC; CDR3: CAISESEQGSYGYTF
J: TRBJ1-4; D: TRBD1; size: many; V: TRBV19; DNA: TGTGCCAGTAGTCCGGGACAGGGGAAGGAGAAACTGTTTTTT; CDR3: CASSPGQGKEKLFF
J: TRBJ2-7; D: TRBD1; size: -; V: TRBV2; DNA: TGTGCCAGCATCAGGGGGAACCCCTACGAGCAGTACTTC; CDR3: CASIRGNPYEQYF
J: TRBJ1-2; D: -; size: few; V: TRBV3-1; DNA: TGTGCCAGCAGCCAAGCACGGAATGGCTACACCTTC; CDR3: CASSQARNGYTF
J: TRBJ2-3; D: TRBD2; size: -; V: TRBV7-2; DNA: TGTGCCAGCAGCTTAGGGACTAGCGGGGGTTCAGATACGCAGTATTTT; CDR3: CASSLGTSGGSDTQYF
J: TRBJ1-5; D: -; size: many; V: TRBV7-8; DNA: TGTGCCAGCAGCTCGGAACCGGGCCTCGGGGTAAGGCGGCCCCAGCATTTT; CDR3: CASSSEPGLGVRRPQHF
J: TRBJ1-2; D: TRBD1; size: many; V: TRBV7-3; DNA: TGTGCCAGCAGCCAGACAGGGAATAACTATGGCTACACCTTC; CDR3: CASSQTGNNYGYTF
J: TRBJ2-2; D: -; size: many; V: TRBV7-8; DNA: TGTGCCAGCAGCTACCAAAGCGCCGGGGAGCTGTTTTTT; CDR3: CASSYQSAGELFF
J: TRBJ1-5; D: -; size: few; V: TRBV25-1; DNA: TGTGCCAGCAGCCAAGATACAGGGTTCAATCAGCCCCAGCATTTT; CDR3: CASSQDTGFNQPQHF
J: TRBJ1-2; D: TRBD1; size: -; V: TRBV7-3; DNA: TGCGCCAGCAGCGCCGATATGAGGGGGCATGGTGGCTACACCTTC; CDR3: CASSADMRGHGGYTF
J: TRBJ2-2; D: -; size: -; V: TRBV5-1; DNA: TGCGCCAGCAGCCCGGGCCAAACGGACACCGGGGAGCTGTTTTTT; CDR3: CASSPGQTDTGELFF
J: TRBJ2-7; D: -; size: -; V: TRBV6-6; DNA: TGTGCCAGCAGTTACGTTACTACTGCCAACTCGGAGCAGTACTTC; CDR3: CASSYVTTANSEQYF
J: TRBJ1-1; D: -; size: -; V: TRBV25-1; DNA: TGTGCCAGTGAGAACACTGAAGCTTTCTTT; CDR3: CASENTEAFF
J: TRBJ2-3; D: TRBD2; size: -; V: TRBV11-2; DNA: TGTGCCAGCAGCTTAGGTAGACCTGTGGTCCTAGCGGGGGCTAGAAATACGCAGTATTTT; CDR3: CASSLGRPVVLAGARNTQYF
J: TRBJ1-1; D: TRBD1; size: many; V: TRBV10-3; DNA: TGTGCCACCTCAGGGGGTACTGAAGCTTTCTTT; CDR3: CATSGGTEAFF
J: TRBJ1-1; D: -; size: many; V: TRBV5-6; DNA: TGTGCCAGCAGCCCCACGGACAGTACTCAGACTGAAGCTTTCTTT; CDR3: CASSPTDSTQTEAFF
J: TRBJ2-7; D: -; size: -; V: TRBV12-5; DNA: TGTGCTAGTGGTTTGCCCGGGACCGTCTACGAGCAGTACTTC; CDR3: CASGLPGTVYEQYF
J: TRBJ2-2; D: -; size: few; V: TRBV4-2; DNA: TGTGCCAGCAGCCAAGTCTCAGGCCAGGGCACCGGGGAGCTGTTTTTT; CDR3: CASSQVSGQGTGELFF
J: TRBJ2-1; D: -; size: few; V: TRBV29-1; DNA: TGCAGCGTTTTCGCACGGTATGAGCAGTTCTTC; CDR3: CSVFARYEQFF
J: TRBJ2-7; D: TRBD1; size: many; V: TRBV29-1; DNA: TGCAGCGTCAGAGACCGGGACAGGGAATCCTACGAGCAGTACTTC; CDR3: CSVRDRDRESYEQYF
J: TRBJ1-6; D: -; size: few; V: TRBV20-1; DNA: TGCAGTGCTAGTTTGGGTGGGCAGCTTAGTAATTCACCCCTCCACTTT; CDR3: CSASLGGQLSNSPLHF
J: TRBJ1-6; D: -; size: -; V: TRBV2; DNA: TGTGCCAGCAGGAACCAGCAGGGGTCTGTTAATTCACCCCTCCACTTT; CDR3: CASRNQQGSVNSPLHF
J: TRBJ2-7; D: TRBD1; size: -; V: TRBV10-2; DNA: TGCGCCAGCAGTGACAGGGGGCGACCCGAGGAGCAGTACTTC; CDR3: CASSDRGRPEEQYF
J: TRBJ1-2; D: -; size: -; V: TRBV11-2; DNA: TGTGCCAGCAGCCCAATGGCCCCCGGGATTGGGGGGAAAGGCTACACCTTC; CDR3: CASSPMAPGIGGKGYTF